This paragraph reports one T cell receptor (beta chain). This specimen comes from a study of blood T cell repertoires in COVID-19. As for the study in general: PBMCs, B-cell-depleted T cells, or T cells were the source of the cDNA or gDNA that made up the material.

The table came from immunoSEQ multiplex PCR; TCRdb's copy has only in-frame clones and leaves some out. The sample includes 300,000 to 400,000 clones, approximately 90% of them seen just once. The V and J ends lost 3 bases and 5 bases respectively, with 16 bases between them. Per the germline V gene, CDR1 is SNHLY and CDR2 is FYNNEI. The CDR3 covers 15 residues. Material for sequencing was peripheral blood. The receptor was isolated from a woman between 45 and 65 years old with active or convalescent COVID-19. The gene calls are TRBV2 and TRBJ1-2; D is perhaps TRBD1 (5 bases). The CDR3 protein is CASSENGVAGYGYTF. The CDR3 region has the DNA TGTGCCAGCAGTGAGAACGGTGTGGCAGGGTATGGCTACACCTTC.